This T cell receptor beta chain emerged from a study of blood T cell repertoires in COVID-19. Overall study: The samples span acute and convalescent COVID-19 from the United States, Italy and Spain. T cells, B-cell-depleted T cells, or PBMCs supplied cDNA or gDNA.

The data were produced by immunoSEQ multiplex PCR, yet TCRdb's version contains in-frame clones alone and is incomplete. Here the sample spans about 290,000 clones, approximately 89% being singletons. Trimming at V came to 6 bases and at J to 2 bases, leaving 7 bases not matched to a gene. The CDR3 consists of 15 residues. Per the germline V gene, CDR1 is MDHEN and CDR2 is SYDVKM. The TCR was taken from a woman aged 25 to 39 with COVID-19, enrolled during active disease. The chain has TRBV28 and TRBJ2-1; TRBD2 agrees at 7 bases. The sample comprised peripheral blood. CDR3 DNA: TGTGCCAGCAGCTTAGCGGGCCGGGCCTACAATGAGCAGTTCTTC. It codes for CASSLAGRAYNEQFF.